These 5 T cell receptor beta chains came from one sample sequenced in a study of T cell repertoires in cytomegalovirus infection. Their recognized antigens are unknown. TCRdb reanalysed the reads using MiXCR and keeps one entry per CDR3 protein. The sample includes under 850,000 distinct CDR3 sequences, roughly 36% of them seen just once. The sequencing used cultured PBMCs, collected from culture after CMV antigen stimulation. The receptor set was obtained from a human donor in good health (CMV status not recorded). Some clones in this sample may be carry-over from other donors' samples.

J is TRBJ2-7 and V is TRBV23-1, with 16 bases that match TRBD2. TRBV23-1 is given ORF status, its function remaining uncertain. The ends lost 6 bases at V and 2 bases at J; junction bases unmatched: 16. There are 20 residues in the CDR3. DNA of the CDR3: TGCGCCAGCAGCCACGTAGTCGGGACTAGCGGGGGGGGAGGTCCCTACGAGCAGTACTTC. Translating gives CASSHVVGTSGGGGPYEQYF.

The CDR3 protein is CASRDGGLAGNEQFF. The CDR3 DNA follows: TGTGCCAGCAGGGACGGAGGACTAGCGGGGAATGAGCAGTTCTTC. V is TRBV6-2 or TRBV6-3 and J is TRBJ2-1; 12 bases line up with TRBD2. Per the germline V gene, CDR1 is MNHEY and CDR2 is SVGEGT. The CDR3 has 15 amino acids. V lost 6 bases to trimming and J lost 7 bases; unmatched junction nucleotides: 7.

The V and J genes are TRBV19 and TRBJ1-5; D remains unclear. CDR1 and CDR2 from the germline V gene are LNHDA and SQIVND (reference sequence). The V gene lost 7 bases and the J gene lost 0 bases, with 10 bases spanning the gap. This CDR3 has 14 amino acids. CDR3 sequence reads: CASKGSNSNQPQHF. CDR3 in DNA: TGTGCCAGTAAAGGATCAAATAGCAATCAGCCCCAGCATTTT. Drawing the rest from reference TRBV19 and TRBJ1-5, the complete variable domain is DGGITQSPKYLFRKEGQNVTLSCEQNLNHDAMYWYRQDPGQGLRLIYYSQIVNDFQKGDIAEGYSVSREKKESFPLTVTSAQKNPTAFYLCASKGSNSNQPQHFGDGTRLSIL.

The chain joins TRBV20-1 to TRBJ2-3, with D unresolved. V lost 3 bases, J lost 0 bases, and 7 bases lay in between. Germline values: CDR1 DFQATT, CDR2 SNEGSKA (reference sequence). This CDR3 contains 13 residues. The CDR3: CSASRSSTDTQYF. DNA of the CDR3: TGCAGTGCTAGTCGTTCTAGCACAGATACGCAGTATTTT.

This clonotype was counted only a few times. This chain joins TRBV24-1 and TRBJ2-1; possibly TRBD2 for D (5 bases). The CDR3 length is 16 residues. Germline CDR1 and CDR2: KGHDR and SFDVKD. V was cut by 2 bases and J by 4 bases, with 14 bases left in between. The CDR3 sequence is CATSDSDSRNYNEQFF. For the CDR3, the DNA is TGTGCCACCAGTGATTCGGACTCACGGAATTACAATGAGCAGTTCTTC.